This TCR beta chain is from a study of blood T cell repertoires in COVID-19. At the level of the study: Material from acute and convalescent COVID-19 was sourced from the United States, Italy and Spain. T cells, B-cell-depleted T cells, or PBMCs provided the cDNA or gDNA that served as material.

Germline V gene lookup returns CDR1 MNHEY and CDR2 SVGAGI. V lost 5 bases, J lost 2 bases, and 10 bases lay in between. This CDR3 has 14 amino acids. In the authors' methods: Counts of nucleated cells, estimated from reference gene primer amplification, were obtained. Data came from immunoSEQ multiplex PCR; TCRdb stores just in-frame clones and leaves some out. V and J calls and clone size follow that table, whereas D and trimming were derived from the DNA. The sample has 250,000 to 300,000 clones, 80% to 90% seen once. The sequence derives from a woman aged 70-85 years with acute or convalescent COVID-19. Sequencing was performed on peripheral blood. This chain connects TRBV6-5 to TRBJ1-5; D not certain. CDR3 DNA: TGTGCCAGCAGTCCTGGACTGGGCAATCAGCCCCAGCATTTT. Translation: CASSPGLGNQPQHF.